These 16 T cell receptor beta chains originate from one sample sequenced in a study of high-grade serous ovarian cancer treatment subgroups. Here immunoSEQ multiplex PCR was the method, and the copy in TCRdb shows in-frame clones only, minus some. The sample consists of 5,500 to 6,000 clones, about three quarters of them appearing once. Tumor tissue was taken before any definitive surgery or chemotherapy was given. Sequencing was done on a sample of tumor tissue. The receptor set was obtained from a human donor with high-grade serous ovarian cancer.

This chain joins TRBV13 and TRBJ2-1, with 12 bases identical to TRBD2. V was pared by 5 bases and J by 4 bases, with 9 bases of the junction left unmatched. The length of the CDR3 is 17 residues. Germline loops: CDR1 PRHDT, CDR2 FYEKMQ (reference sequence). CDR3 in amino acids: CASSLLPLAGGYNEQFF. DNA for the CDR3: TGTGCCAGCAGCCTCCTCCCACTAGCGGGGGGATACAATGAGCAGTTCTTC.

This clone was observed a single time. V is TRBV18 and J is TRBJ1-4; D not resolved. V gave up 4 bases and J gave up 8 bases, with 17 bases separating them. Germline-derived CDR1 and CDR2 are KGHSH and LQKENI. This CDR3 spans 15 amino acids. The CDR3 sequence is CASSLQRRGVEKLFF. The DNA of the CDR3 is TGTGCCAGCTCACTACAAAGGCGAGGTGTGGAAAAACTGTTTTTT.

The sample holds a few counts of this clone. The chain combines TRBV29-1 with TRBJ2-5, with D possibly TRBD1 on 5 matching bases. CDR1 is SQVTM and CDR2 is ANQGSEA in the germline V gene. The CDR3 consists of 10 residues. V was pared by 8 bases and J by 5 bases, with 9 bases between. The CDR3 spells CSSGFETQYF. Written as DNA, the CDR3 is TGCAGCTCAGGGTTTGAGACCCAGTACTTC.

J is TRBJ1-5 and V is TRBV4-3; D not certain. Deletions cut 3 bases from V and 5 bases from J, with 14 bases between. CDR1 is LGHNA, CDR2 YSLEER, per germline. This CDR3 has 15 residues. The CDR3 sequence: CASSHDFALDQPQHF. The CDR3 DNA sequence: TGCGCCAGCAGCCACGATTTCGCCTTAGATCAGCCCCAGCATTTT.

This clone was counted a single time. CDR3 amino acids: CASSLNRGSTDTQYF. As DNA, the CDR3 is TGCGCCAGCAGCTTGAACAGGGGAAGCACAGATACGCAGTATTTT. V gene TRBV5-1 combines with J gene TRBJ2-3; 7 positions match TRBD1. Trimming removed 1 base from V and 0 bases from J; junction bases left unmatched: 2. CDR3 length equals 15 residues. The germline CDR1 and CDR2 sequences are SGHRS and YFSETQ.

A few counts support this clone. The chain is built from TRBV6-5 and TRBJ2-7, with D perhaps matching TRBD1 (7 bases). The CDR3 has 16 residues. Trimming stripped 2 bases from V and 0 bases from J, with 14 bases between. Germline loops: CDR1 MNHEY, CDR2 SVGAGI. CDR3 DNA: TGTGCCAGCAGTTACGGAGGGGGCAGGGGCTCCTACGAGCAGTACTTC. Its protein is CASSYGGGRGSYEQYF.

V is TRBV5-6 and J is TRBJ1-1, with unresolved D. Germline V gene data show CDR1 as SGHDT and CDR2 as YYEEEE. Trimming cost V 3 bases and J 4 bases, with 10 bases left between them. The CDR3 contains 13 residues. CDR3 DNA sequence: TGTGCCAGCAGCTCGGGAGTTTTCACTGAAGCTTTCTTT. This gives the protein CASSSGVFTEAFF. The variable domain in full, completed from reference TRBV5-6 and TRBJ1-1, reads DAGVTQSPTHLIKTRGQQVTLRCSPKSGHDTVSWYQQALGQGPQFIFQYYEEEERQRGNFPDRFSGHQFPNYSSELNVNALLLGDSALYLCASSSGVFTEAFFGQGTRLTVV.

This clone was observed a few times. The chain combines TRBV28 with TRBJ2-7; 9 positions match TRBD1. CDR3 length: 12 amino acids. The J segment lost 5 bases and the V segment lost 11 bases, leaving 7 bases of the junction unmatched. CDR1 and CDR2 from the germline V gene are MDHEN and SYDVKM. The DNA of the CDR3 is TGTGCCTGCGGGACAGGGCTTAACGAGCAGTACTTC. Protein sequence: CACGTGLNEQYF.

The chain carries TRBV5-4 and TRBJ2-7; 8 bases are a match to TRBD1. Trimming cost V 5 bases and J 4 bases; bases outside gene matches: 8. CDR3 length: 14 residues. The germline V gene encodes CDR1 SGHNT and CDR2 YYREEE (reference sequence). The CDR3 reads CASSYDRGAYEQYF. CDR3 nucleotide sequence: TGTGCCAGCAGTTACGACAGGGGCGCGTACGAGCAGTACTTC.

The CDR3 reads CASNKGQTLNTGELFF. Here the CDR3 DNA reads TGTGCCAGTAATAAGGGCCAGACCTTAAACACCGGGGAGCTGTTTTTT. The chain couples TRBV19 to TRBJ2-2; D is ambiguous. The ends were cut back, 7 bases at V and 2 bases at J, with 17 bases in the middle. Germline values: CDR1 LNHDA, CDR2 SQIVND (reference sequence). This CDR3 is 16 amino acids long.

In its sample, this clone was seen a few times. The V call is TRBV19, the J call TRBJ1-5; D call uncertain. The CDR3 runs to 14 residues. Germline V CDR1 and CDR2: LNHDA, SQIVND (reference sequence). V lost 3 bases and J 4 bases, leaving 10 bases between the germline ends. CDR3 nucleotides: TGTGCCAGTAGTATCAGGCAGAGAAATCAGCCCCAGCATTTT. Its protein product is CASSIRQRNQPQHF.

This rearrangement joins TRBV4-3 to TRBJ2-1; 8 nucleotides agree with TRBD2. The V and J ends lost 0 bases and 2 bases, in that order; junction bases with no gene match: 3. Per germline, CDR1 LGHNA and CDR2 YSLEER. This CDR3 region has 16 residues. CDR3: CASSQESGGAYNEQFF. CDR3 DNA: TGCGCCAGCAGCCAAGAATCGGGGGGGGCCTACAATGAGCAGTTCTTC.

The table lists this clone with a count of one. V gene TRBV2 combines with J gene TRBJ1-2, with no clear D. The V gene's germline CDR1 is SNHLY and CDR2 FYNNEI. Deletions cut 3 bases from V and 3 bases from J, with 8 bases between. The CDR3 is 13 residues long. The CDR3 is CASSESMDYGYTF. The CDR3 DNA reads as TGTGCCAGCAGTGAGTCTATGGACTATGGCTACACCTTC. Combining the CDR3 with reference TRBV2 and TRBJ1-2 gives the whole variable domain EPEVTQTPSHQVTQMGQEVILRCVPISNHLYFYWYRQILGQKVEFLVSFYNNEISEKSEIFDDQFSVERPDGSNFTLKIRSTKLEDSAMYFCASSESMDYGYTFGSGTRLTVV.

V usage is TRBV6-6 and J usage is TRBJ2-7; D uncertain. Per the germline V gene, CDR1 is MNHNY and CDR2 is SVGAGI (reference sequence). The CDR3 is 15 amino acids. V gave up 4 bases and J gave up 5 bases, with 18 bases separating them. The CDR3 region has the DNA TGTGCCAGCAGTTCCCCTACCCTAAGCCAGAACGAGCAGTACTTC. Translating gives CASSSPTLSQNEQYF.

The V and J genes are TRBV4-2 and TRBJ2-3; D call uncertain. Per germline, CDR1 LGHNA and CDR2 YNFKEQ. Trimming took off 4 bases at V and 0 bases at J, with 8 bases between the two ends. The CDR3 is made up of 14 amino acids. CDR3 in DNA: TGTGCCAGCAGCCTGTCCGGTAGCACAGATACGCAGTATTTT. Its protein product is CASSLSGSTDTQYF.

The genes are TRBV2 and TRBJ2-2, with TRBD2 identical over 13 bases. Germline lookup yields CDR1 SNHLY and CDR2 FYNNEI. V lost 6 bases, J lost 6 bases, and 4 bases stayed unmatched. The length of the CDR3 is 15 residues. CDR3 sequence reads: CASRKLAGGSGELFF. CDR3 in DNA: TGTGCCAGCAGGAAACTAGCGGGGGGGTCCGGGGAGCTGTTTTTT. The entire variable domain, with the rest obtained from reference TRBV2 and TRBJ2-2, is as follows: EPEVTQTPSHQVTQMGQEVILRCVPISNHLYFYWYRQILGQKVEFLVSFYNNEISEKSEIFDDQFSVERPDGSNFTLKIRSTKLEDSAMYFCASRKLAGGSGELFFGEGSRLTVL.